One and the same sample provided the 16 T cell receptor beta chains below, sequenced in a study of cytomegalovirus exposure and HLA in healthy donors. Primers: 60 Vbeta forward and 13 Jbeta reverse. TCRdb's copy holds only in-frame clones and misses some; the assay was immunoSEQ multiplex PCR. The table lists over 150,000 clones, approximately 81% of them singletons. The sample was PBMCs. These receptors were taken from a male donor in good health and CMV-seronegative.

In the case of this clone: One junction end disagrees with the germline gene, perhaps due to a read error. The chain is built from TRBV4-1 and TRBJ1-2, with D uncertain. This CDR3 is 14 amino acids long. Looked up from germline, CDR1 is MGHRA and CDR2 is YSYEKL. The CDR3 protein is CASSPPTQSYGYPF. The CDR3 coding sequence is TGCGCCAGCAGCCCCCCCACACAGAGCTATGGCTACCCCTTC.

J is TRBJ2-4 and V is TRBV5-8; 10 bases match TRBD2. Germline CDR1 SGHTS, CDR2 YDEGEE. V lost 4 bases to trimming and J lost 6 bases; unmatched junction nucleotides: 10. There are 16 residues in the CDR3. The CDR3 region has the DNA TGTGCCAGCAGCAAGCCCACCACTAGCGGGGTAAACATTCAGTACTTC. Its protein product is CASSKPTTSGVNIQYF.

V gene TRBV7-6 combines with J gene TRBJ1-2, with D tentatively TRBD1 (6 bases). V gave up 5 bases and J gave up 1 base, with 11 bases separating them. Germline V lookup: CDR1 SGHVS, CDR2 FNYEAQ. CDR3 size: 14 residues. The CDR3 coding sequence is TGTGCCAGCAGCCCAGGGGACGGTAACTATGGCTACACCTTC. Amino acids: CASSPGDGNYGYTF.

The V call is TRBV6-5, the J call TRBJ2-7, with D unclear. This CDR3 is built from 14 residues. V was shortened by 8 bases and J by 2 bases, with 16 bases between the two germline ends. The germline CDR1 and CDR2 sequences are MNHEY and SVGAGI. The CDR3 nucleotides read TGTGCCAGCGCCGCCCCCTACTTACCCTACGAGCAGTACTTC. It specifies CASAAPYLPYEQYF.

A few counts support this clone. This chain joins TRBV5-6 and TRBJ1-1; D is ambiguous. The germline V gene has CDR1 SGHDT and CDR2 YYEEEE. The CDR3 is 14 amino acids. V lost 3 bases and J 0 bases, leaving 9 bases between the germline ends. The CDR3 DNA is TGTGCCAGCAGCTCGCCACAGATGAACACTGAAGCTTTCTTT. Translated: CASSSPQMNTEAFF.

This clone was seen once. The chain carries TRBV9 and TRBJ2-5; D is possibly TRBD2 (7 bases). The ends were cut back, 6 bases at V and 1 base at J, with 19 bases in the middle. Per germline, CDR1 SGDLS and CDR2 YYNGEE. This CDR3 has 16 residues. The CDR3, as DNA: TGTGCCAGCAAAAGGGGGGCTTGGACTAGCCAAGAGACCCAGTACTTC. Residues: CASKRGAWTSQETQYF. The entire variable domain, with the rest obtained from reference TRBV9 and TRBJ2-5, is as follows: DSGVTQTPKHLITATGQRVTLRCSPRSGDLSVYWYQQSLDQGLQFLIQYYNGEERAKGNILERFSAQQFPDLHSELNLSSLELGDSALYFCASKRGAWTSQETQYFGPGTRLLVL.

The CDR3 region is CASSQPGQGTYEQYF. CDR3 DNA: TGTGCCAGCAGCCAACCGGGACAGGGGACCTACGAGCAGTACTTC. The chain carries TRBV4-2 and TRBJ2-7; TRBD1 agrees at 10 bases. V gave up 2 bases and J gave up 2 bases; unmatched junction bases: 3. This CDR3 comprises 15 residues. Germline values: CDR1 LGHNA, CDR2 YNFKEQ.

This clone was seen more than once but under ten times. This rearrangement joins TRBV7-2 to TRBJ2-7; 7 bases are a match to TRBD2. The germline V gene has CDR1 SGHTA and CDR2 FQGNSA. This CDR3 spans 14 amino acids. V shed 6 bases and J 0 bases; nucleotides not matched to a gene: 5. The CDR3 bases are TGTGCCAGCAGGACCGGGGGGAGCTCCTACGAGCAGTACTTC. The encoded protein is CASRTGGSSYEQYF. Drawing the rest from reference TRBV7-2 and TRBJ2-7, the complete variable domain is GAGVSQSPSNKVTEKGKDVELRCDPISGHTALYWYRQSLGQGLEFLIYFQGNSAPDKSGLPSDRFSAERTGGSVSTLTIQRTQQEDSAVYLCASRTGGSSYEQYFGPGTRLTVT.

V and J are TRBV19 and TRBJ1-2, with D unresolved. Germline V CDR1 and CDR2: LNHDA, SQIVND (reference sequence). V was trimmed by 5 bases and J by 4 bases, leaving 8 bases between them. There are 12 residues in the CDR3. CDR3 sequence (DNA): TGTGCCAGTAGTCCGCGTCGCTATGGCTACACCTTC. This gives the protein CASSPRRYGYTF.

The chain carries TRBV13 and TRBJ2-3, with D uncertain. CDR1 and CDR2 (germline): PRHDT, FYEKMQ (reference sequence). This CDR3 region has 12 residues. Trimming removed 5 bases from V and 3 bases from J, with 6 bases in between. Here the CDR3 DNA reads TGTGCCAGCAGCCTCAGAACAGATACGCAGTATTTT. It codes for CASSLRTDTQYF.

This chain uses TRBV4-1 with TRBJ2-5; no clear D. Germline CDR1 and CDR2: MGHRA and YSYEKL. This CDR3 is built from 14 residues. With 0 bases removed from V and 7 bases from J, the gap between germline ends came to 12 bases. This chain's CDR3 is CASSQELVLGTQYF. The DNA for the CDR3 is TGCGCCAGCAGCCAAGAGTTGGTCCTCGGGACCCAGTACTTC.

The gene calls are TRBV2 and TRBJ2-4, with D perhaps matching TRBD1 (5 bases). This CDR3 comprises 17 residues. V lost 3 bases to trimming and J lost 1 base, with 16 bases between them. CDR1 is SNHLY, CDR2 FYNNEI, per germline. This CDR3 is CASSDVGWGEAKNIQYF. The CDR3 DNA reads as TGTGCCAGCAGTGATGTGGGTTGGGGCGAGGCCAAAAACATTCAGTACTTC.

V is TRBV5-8 and J is TRBJ2-7, with 7 bases that match TRBD2. The CDR3 spans 15 residues. Germline V gene sequence: CDR1 SGHTS, CDR2 YDEGEE. V was pared by 4 bases and J by 5 bases, with 12 bases of the junction left unmatched. The CDR3 DNA sequence: TGTGCCAGCAGCAACGAACGTAGCGGGTTCCACGAGCAGTACTTC. As protein: CASSNERSGFHEQYF.

V is TRBV19 and J is TRBJ1-1; D gene unclear. Germline loops: CDR1 LNHDA, CDR2 SQIVND (reference sequence). Trimming cost V 6 bases and J 1 base, with 9 bases left between them. The CDR3 runs 13 residues. The DNA of the CDR3 is TGTGCCAGTAGCCACGACACGAACACTGAAGCTTTCTTT. Its translation: CASSHDTNTEAFF.

V is TRBV19 and J is TRBJ1-5; 10 bases agree with TRBD1. The CDR3 runs 15 residues. Germline CDR1 is LNHDA and CDR2 is SQIVND (reference sequence). J gave up 5 bases and V 4 bases, and 5 bases lay outside the gene matches. CDR3 amino acids: CASSKDRGYHQPQHF. The CDR3 region has the DNA TGTGCCAGTAGTAAGGACAGGGGGTACCATCAGCCCCAGCATTTT.

The rearrangement joins TRBV19 to TRBJ1-1, with a tentative D call TRBD1 (5 bases). The germline gives CDR1 LNHDA, CDR2 SQIVND (reference sequence). Trimming left V 7 bases short and J 1 base short, with 10 bases between. CDR3 length: 13 amino acids. Here the CDR3 DNA reads TGTGCCAGTACCCAGACAGCGAACACTGAAGCTTTCTTT. Translating gives CASTQTANTEAFF.